Following are 2 T cell receptor beta chains from one sample sequenced in a study of shared clonotypes between healthy human individuals. Sequenced by immunoSEQ multiplex PCR; TCRdb stores in-frame clones only, minus some. The table has 2 million to 3 million clones, 93% seen once. The sequenced material came from naive CD4+ T cells from PBMCs. Regarding subset: CD45RA+ positively selected. Receptors were obtained from a young man in good health. Some clones in this sample may be carry-over from other donors' samples.

A word on this clone: A read error may account for a junction end that differs from germline. The CDR3 loop is CASNTLGQPRWF. Written as DNA, the CDR3 is TGTGCCAGCAACACTCTCGGACAGCCTCGTTGGTTC. This chain joins TRBV5-8 and TRBJ1-2, with D tentatively TRBD1 (6 bases). Germline assignment: CDR1 SGHTS and CDR2 YDEGEE. This CDR3 is 12 amino acids long. The variable domain in full, with the rest retrieved from reference TRBV5-8 and TRBJ1-2, is EAGVTQSPTHLIKTRGQQATLRCSPISGHTSVYWYQQALGLGLQFLLWYDEGEERNRGNFPPRFSGRQFPNYSSELNVNALELEDSALYLCASNTLGQPRWFGSGTRLTVV.

As to this clone: Other DNA sequences within the sample encode an identical CDR3. V usage is TRBV18 and J usage is TRBJ2-7; D tentatively fits TRBD1 or TRBD2 (5 bases each). Germline CDR1 is KGHSH and CDR2 is LQKENI. Trimming took off 2 bases at V and 2 bases at J, with 13 bases between the two ends. This CDR3 region has 15 residues. CDR3 protein: CASSPDRDGTYEQYF. The CDR3 DNA is TGTGCCAGCTCACCAGACCGGGACGGGACCTACGAGCAGTACTTC.